This note documents a single T cell receptor (beta chain) sequence. This sample is part of a study of blood T cell repertoires in COVID-19. CDR1 is SEHNR, CDR2 FQNEAQ, per germline (reference sequence). The CDR3 covers 16 residues. With V trimmed by 4 bases and J by 6 bases, 8 bases remained unmatched. TCRdb keeps only in-frame clones here, not all; method: immunoSEQ multiplex PCR. Seen here are around 160,000 clones, roughly 87% observed once, and the top ten hold 4%. The gene calls are TRBV7-9 and TRBJ2-7, with 14 bases aligning to TRBD2. Sequencing was carried out using PBMCs or T cells enriched from blood (not recorded which). The sequence came from a woman in her thirties or forties who had been exposed to COVID-19. CDR3 sequence: CASSSGLAGGLGEQYF. The CDR3 nucleotides read TGTGCCAGCAGCTCTGGACTAGCGGGAGGTCTTGGCGAGCAGTACTTC.